Listed below are T cell receptor beta chains from one sample, sequenced in a study of CD8 T cells in ankylosing spondylitis. TCRdb ran MiXCR on the 5' RACE reads and lists one entry per CDR3 protein. In the table there are 250,000 to 300,000 distinct CDR3 sequences, around 19% of which are singletons. The sample comprised blood, either unsorted or a sorted T cell fraction (not recorded which). These receptors were collected from a male donor with ankylosing spondylitis or in good health (not recorded which). CDR3s include the opening cysteine and the closing phenylalanine or tryptophan. The D gene is left open where the match is weak. Clone size is stated in some rows and not others, as once, few, many or a class when expanded.

j_gene,abundance,d_gene,v_gene,CDR3nt,CDR3aa
TRBJ2-2,many,NA,TRBV20-1,TGCAGTGCCTCCCGGGGACCGAACACCGGGGAGCTGTTTTTT,CSASRGPNTGELFF
TRBJ1-5,NA,TRBD1,TRBV7-8,TGTGCCAGCAGCCACTTGGGACAGGGGGAAAATCAGCCCCAGCATTTT,CASSHLGQGENQPQHF
TRBJ1-1,few,TRBD1,TRBV19,TGTGCCAGTTCAGTACGTACGACAGGGGGCGTTAAGACTGAAGCTTTCTTT,CASSVRTTGGVKTEAFF
TRBJ2-3,few,NA,TRBV5-1,TGCGCCAGCCAGCAAGCTAGCCTATCCCTTACGCAGTATTTT,CASQQASLSLTQYF
TRBJ1-3,NA,NA,TRBV5-1,TGCGCCAGCAGCTTGGATCGGTCTGGAAACACCATATATTTT,CASSLDRSGNTIYF
TRBJ1-1,NA,NA,TRBV5-1,TGCGCCAGCAGCTTATTGTCGGGGGCGACGGACGGCACTGAAGCTTTCTTT,CASSLLSGATDGTEAFF
TRBJ1-5,NA,NA,TRBV3-1,TGTGCCAGCAGCCAAGATTGGATTGCAGGGGCCATCAATCAGCCCCAGCATTTT,CASSQDWIAGAINQPQHF
TRBJ1-5,NA,NA,TRBV10-3,TGTGCCACTAGCCCAAGACAGGACAATCAGCCCCAGCATTTT,CATSPRQDNQPQHF
TRBJ2-3,NA,NA,TRBV5-1,TGCGCCAGCAGCACGCGATCCTTCCCAGATACGCAGTATTTT,CASSTRSFPDTQYF
TRBJ2-5,NA,NA,TRBV11-2,TGTGCCAGCAGCGCCCCGTGGAAACAAGAGACCCAGTACTTC,CASSAPWKQETQYF
TRBJ1-3,few,NA,TRBV12-3/TRBV12-4,TGTGCCAGCATTCTGAGGGGAACGGGAAACACCATATATTTT,CASILRGTGNTIYF
TRBJ1-3,NA,NA,TRBV12-3/TRBV12-4,TGTGCCAGCAGCCAGGTTCCCCACTCTGGAAACACCATATATTTT,CASSQVPHSGNTIYF
TRBJ2-5,few,TRBD2,TRBV11-2,TGTGCCAGCAGCTTATTGGCTAGCGGGGGGGCCGAAACCCAGTACTTC,CASSLLASGGAETQYF
TRBJ2-3,NA,TRBD1,TRBV24-1,TGTGCCACCAGTGATTTTGGCAGGGGGACAGATACGCAGTATTTT,CATSDFGRGTDTQYF
TRBJ1-5,few,NA,TRBV20-1,TGCAGTGCAAGAGGGGCTTGGGGGGGTGTTAGTCAGCCCCAGCATTTT,CSARGAWGGVSQPQHF
TRBJ2-5,NA,TRBD2,TRBV12-3/TRBV12-4,TGTGCCAGCAGCCGGGGGGACCAAGAGACCCAGTACTTC,CASSRGDQETQYF
TRBJ2-5,NA,TRBD1,TRBV5-1,TGCGCCAGCAGCCCGGCGGACAGGGACCACCAAGAGACCCAGTACTTC,CASSPADRDHQETQYF
TRBJ2-5,few,NA,TRBV29-1,TGCAGCGTTGAGGTGTCGGCAGCACAAGAGACCCAGTACTTC,CSVEVSAAQETQYF
TRBJ2-3,many,TRBD1,TRBV29-1,TGCAGCGTTCAGAGCTACAGGGGGGCAGATACGCAGTATTTT,CSVQSYRGADTQYF
TRBJ2-1,NA,NA,TRBV12-3/TRBV12-4,TGTGCCAGCAGATCCAAGGGTTACAATGAGCAGTTCTTC,CASRSKGYNEQFF
TRBJ2-5,NA,TRBD2,TRBV25-1,TGTGCCAGCAGAGGACTAGCGGAGGGCCCAGAGACCCAGTACTTC,CASRGLAEGPETQYF
TRBJ2-3,NA,NA,TRBV5-1,TGCGCCAGCAGGCTGGGTCGCGCTACGCAGTATTTT,CASRLGRATQYF